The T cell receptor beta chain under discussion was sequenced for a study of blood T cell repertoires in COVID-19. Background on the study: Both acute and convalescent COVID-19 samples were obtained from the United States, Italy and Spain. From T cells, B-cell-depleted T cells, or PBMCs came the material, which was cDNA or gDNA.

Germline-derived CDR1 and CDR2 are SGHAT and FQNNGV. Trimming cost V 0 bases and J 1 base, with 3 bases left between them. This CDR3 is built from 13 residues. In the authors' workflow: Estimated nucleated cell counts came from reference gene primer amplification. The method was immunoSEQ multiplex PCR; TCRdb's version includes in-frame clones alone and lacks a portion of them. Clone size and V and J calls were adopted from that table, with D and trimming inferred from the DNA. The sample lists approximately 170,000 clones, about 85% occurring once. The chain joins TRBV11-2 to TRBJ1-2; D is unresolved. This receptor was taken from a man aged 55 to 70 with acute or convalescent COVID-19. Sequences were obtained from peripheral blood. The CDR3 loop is CASSLDSNYGYTF. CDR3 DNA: TGTGCCAGCAGCTTAGACAGTAACTATGGCTACACCTTC. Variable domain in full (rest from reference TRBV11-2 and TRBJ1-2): EAGVAQSPRYKIIEKRQSVAFWCNPISGHATLYWYQQILGQGPKLLIQFQNNGVVDDSQLPKDRFSAERLKGVDSTLKIQPAKLEDSAVYLCASSLDSNYGYTFGSGTRLTVV.